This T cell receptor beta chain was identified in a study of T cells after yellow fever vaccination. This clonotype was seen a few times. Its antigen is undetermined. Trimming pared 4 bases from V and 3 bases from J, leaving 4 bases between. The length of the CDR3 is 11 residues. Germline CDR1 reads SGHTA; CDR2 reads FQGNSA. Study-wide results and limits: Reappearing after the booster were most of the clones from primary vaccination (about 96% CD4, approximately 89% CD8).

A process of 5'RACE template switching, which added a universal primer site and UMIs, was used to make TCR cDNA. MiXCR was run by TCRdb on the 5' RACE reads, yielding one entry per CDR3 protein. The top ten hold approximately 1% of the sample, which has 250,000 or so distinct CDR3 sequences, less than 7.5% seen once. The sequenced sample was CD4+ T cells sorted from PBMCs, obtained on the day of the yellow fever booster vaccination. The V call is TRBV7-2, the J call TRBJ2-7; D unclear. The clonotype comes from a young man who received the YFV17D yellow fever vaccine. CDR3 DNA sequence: TGTGCCAGCAGCTACCACTACGAGCAGTACTTC. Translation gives CASSYHYEQYF.